Presented here are 27 T cell receptor beta chains from one specimen sequenced in a study of T cell responses to AZD1222 COVID-19 vaccine. Data came from immunoSEQ multiplex PCR; TCRdb stores just in-frame clones and leaves some out. The table lists roughly 140,000 clones, 85% to 95% of them singletons, with over 1.2% in the top ten. Sequencing used peripheral blood, obtained 28 days after the second AZD1222 dose. The receptor source for this set is an adult who received the AZD1222 COVID-19 vaccine.

The J gene is TRBJ1-1, the V gene TRBV29-1, with a tentative D call TRBD1 (6 bases). The length of the CDR3 is 11 residues. CDR1 and CDR2 (germline): SQVTM, ANQGSEA. The germline V and J ends were trimmed by 6 bases and 3 bases, with 8 bases remaining between them. The DNA for the CDR3 is TGCAGCGTGGGACATCACACTGAAGCTTTCTTT. This codes for CSVGHHTEAFF.

This chain uses TRBV7-2 with TRBJ1-2, with D maybe TRBD1 (5 bases). The CDR3 has 13 residues. Germline CDR1 is SGHTA and CDR2 is FQGNSA. The germline V and J ends were trimmed by 7 bases and 3 bases, with 12 bases remaining between them. The CDR3 loop is CASMLTGYYGYTF. The CDR3 DNA follows: TGTGCCAGCATGTTAACAGGATACTATGGCTACACCTTC.

The chain is built from TRBV15 and TRBJ2-3; 7 nucleotides line up with TRBD2. The CDR3 contains 18 residues. J lost 0 bases, V lost 3 bases, and 12 bases had no gene match. Germline V gene data show CDR1 as LNHNV and CDR2 as YYDKDF (reference sequence). CDR3 amino acids: CATSRAGVGLLSTDTQYF. The CDR3 bases are TGTGCCACCAGCAGGGCGGGAGTTGGGCTCCTAAGCACAGATACGCAGTATTTT.

The chain uses TRBV2 and TRBJ1-5, with 8 nucleotides matching TRBD1. Looked up from germline, CDR1 is SNHLY and CDR2 is FYNNEI. This CDR3 region has 18 residues. The junction had 8 bases not matched to a gene; V was cut back by 0 bases and J by 1 base. The CDR3 reads CASSEAMMRQGSNQPQHF. CDR3 nucleotide sequence: TGTGCCAGCAGTGAAGCCATGATGCGACAGGGGAGCAATCAGCCCCAGCATTTT. The complete variable domain, with remaining parts taken from reference TRBV2 and TRBJ1-5, reads EPEVTQTPSHQVTQMGQEVILRCVPISNHLYFYWYRQILGQKVEFLVSFYNNEISEKSEIFDDQFSVERPDGSNFTLKIRSTKLEDSAMYFCASSEAMMRQGSNQPQHFGDGTRLSIL.

V usage is TRBV19 and J usage is TRBJ2-1, with TRBD2 as a possible D gene (5 bases). This CDR3 spans 11 amino acids. Germline V gives CDR1 LNHDA, CDR2 SQIVND (reference sequence). Trimming removed 5 bases from V and 8 bases from J, with 7 bases in between. This chain's CDR3 is CASSRGYEQFF. DNA for the CDR3: TGTGCCAGTAGTCGAGGGTATGAGCAGTTCTTC. The whole variable domain, filled in from reference TRBV19 and TRBJ2-1, reads DGGITQSPKYLFRKEGQNVTLSCEQNLNHDAMYWYRQDPGQGLRLIYYSQIVNDFQKGDIAEGYSVSREKKESFPLTVTSAQKNPTAFYLCASSRGYEQFFGPGTRLTVL.

The chain recombines TRBV5-4 with TRBJ1-5; D is unresolved. V was clipped by 3 bases and J by 4 bases, with 14 bases between them. Per the germline V gene, CDR1 is SGHNT and CDR2 is YYREEE (reference sequence). The CDR3 is 15 residues long. The CDR3 region has the DNA TGTGCCAGCAGCTATTCCCCCGGCGGGAATCAGCCCCAGCATTTT. As protein: CASSYSPGGNQPQHF.

This sequence joins TRBV18 and TRBJ2-1; TRBD1 is a possible D gene (6 bases). V lost 3 bases, J lost 11 bases, and 20 bases lay in between. The CDR3 totals 15 residues. CDR1 and CDR2 from the germline V gene are KGHSH and LQKENI. DNA of the CDR3: TGTGCCAGCTCACCCACAGGGCCCTCCAGGGAAAAGCAGTTCTTC. This encodes CASSPTGPSREKQFF.

The DNA of the CDR3 is TGTGCCAGCAGCTTATTTCGACAGGGTCGTGACTATGGCTACACCTTC. It yields the protein CASSLFRQGRDYGYTF. The V gene is TRBV13, the J gene TRBJ1-2; 7 nucleotides align to TRBD1. The CDR3 runs 16 residues. Germline trimming cut 2 bases from V and 3 bases from J; bases unmatched to any gene: 9. CDR1 and CDR2 (germline): PRHDT, FYEKMQ (reference sequence).

This clone occurred once. This rearrangement joins TRBV4-1 to TRBJ1-1; D possibly corresponds to TRBD1 (5 bases). CDR1 is MGHRA, CDR2 YSYEKL, per germline. Deletions cut 6 bases from V and 2 bases from J, with 13 bases between. The CDR3 is 14 residues long. In DNA form, the CDR3 reads TGCGCCAGCAGACCCGGGGGGGGAAACACTGAAGCTTTCTTT. Protein product: CASRPGGGNTEAFF.

V usage is TRBV6-5 and J usage is TRBJ1-1, with D perhaps matching TRBD1 (5 bases). The length of the CDR3 is 14 residues. The V gene lost 7 bases and the J gene lost 0 bases, with 12 bases spanning the gap. The V gene's germline CDR1 is MNHEY and CDR2 SVGAGI. DNA of the CDR3: TGTGCCAGCAAAGTTAGGGGACTGAACACTGAAGCTTTCTTT. It translates to CASKVRGLNTEAFF.

Only one count was recorded for this clone. The rearrangement links TRBV4-1 to TRBJ1-2, with 12 bases identical to TRBD1. CDR1 is MGHRA and CDR2 is YSYEKL in the germline V gene. The CDR3 extends over 16 amino acids. The V and J ends lost 1 base and 6 bases, in that order; junction bases with no gene match: 6. The CDR3 protein is CASSQGDRGRVDGYTF. The CDR3 DNA reads TGCGCCAGCAGCCAAGGGGACAGGGGGCGTGTGGATGGCTACACCTTC.

The J gene is TRBJ1-5, the V gene TRBV28; no definite D call. This CDR3 spans 15 amino acids. Trimming stripped 7 bases from V and 4 bases from J, with 17 bases between. Germline CDR1 MDHEN, CDR2 SYDVKM. Written as DNA, the CDR3 is TGTGCCAGCACTAAGGACGGAACACTTAATCAGCCCCAGCATTTT. It codes for CASTKDGTLNQPQHF.

The chain uses TRBV11-2 and TRBJ1-1, with D possibly being TRBD1 (5 bases). V lost 6 bases, J lost 1 base, and 9 bases lay in between. Germline CDR1 reads SGHAT; CDR2 reads FQNNGV. There are 13 residues in the CDR3. The CDR3 spells CASSRQGNTEAFF. The CDR3, as DNA: TGTGCCAGCAGTAGGCAGGGGAACACTGAAGCTTTCTTT. The full variable domain, with the rest looked up from reference TRBV11-2 and TRBJ1-1, is EAGVAQSPRYKIIEKRQSVAFWCNPISGHATLYWYQQILGQGPKLLIQFQNNGVVDDSQLPKDRFSAERLKGVDSTLKIQPAKLEDSAVYLCASSRQGNTEAFFGQGTRLTVV.

V is TRBV14 and J is TRBJ1-1; no firm D call. Germline V gives CDR1 SGHDN, CDR2 FVKESK. This CDR3 region has 14 residues. V was pared by 2 bases and J by 0 bases, with 7 bases between. CDR3 residues: CASSQPGMNTEAFF. Written as DNA, the CDR3 is TGTGCCAGCAGCCAACCAGGTATGAACACTGAAGCTTTCTTT. Supplemented by reference TRBV14 and TRBJ1-1, the full variable domain reads EAGVTQFPSHSVIEKGQTVTLRCDPISGHDNLYWYRRVMGKEIKFLLHFVKESKQDESGMPNNRFLAERTGGTYSTLKVQPAELEDSGVYFCASSQPGMNTEAFFGQGTRLTVV.

The genes are TRBV6-5 and TRBJ2-1, with 10 bases fitting TRBD2. This CDR3 has 16 amino acids. J gave up 15 bases and V 0 bases, and 14 bases lay outside the gene matches. Looked up from germline, CDR1 is MNHEY and CDR2 is SVGAGI. CDR3 loop: CASSYSPQRGGVDPFF. Written as DNA, the CDR3 is TGTGCCAGCAGTTACTCCCCCCAGCGGGGGGGCGTCGATCCGTTCTTC.

The chain joins TRBV5-1 to TRBJ1-2, with D tentatively TRBD1 (5 bases). This CDR3 has 19 residues. V was pared by 3 bases and J by 4 bases, with 28 bases between. CDR1 is SGHRS and CDR2 is YFSETQ in the germline V gene. In DNA, the CDR3 is TGCGCCAGCAGCTCCGCTTCCTTCTACATTAGCACAGGTCCCTATGGCTACACCTTC. Its protein product is CASSSASFYISTGPYGYTF.

The genes are TRBV2 and TRBJ2-7, with D possibly TRBD1 on 6 matching bases. Germline assignment: CDR1 SNHLY and CDR2 FYNNEI. The CDR3 runs to 14 residues. V was pared by 5 bases and J by 2 bases, with 13 bases between. The CDR3 sequence is CASSRDKIAYEQYF. CDR3 sequence (DNA): TGTGCCAGCAGTCGGGACAAGATAGCCTACGAGCAGTACTTC. The whole variable domain, filled in from reference TRBV2 and TRBJ2-7, reads EPEVTQTPSHQVTQMGQEVILRCVPISNHLYFYWYRQILGQKVEFLVSFYNNEISEKSEIFDDQFSVERPDGSNFTLKIRSTKLEDSAMYFCASSRDKIAYEQYFGPGTRLTVT.

As DNA, the CDR3 is TGTGCCACCAGCAGGGCGACTAGCGGGAGCCTCTACGAGCAGTACTTC. This gives the protein CATSRATSGSLYEQYF. The J gene is TRBJ2-7, the V gene TRBV15, with TRBD2 identical over 12 bases. Germline V gene lookup returns CDR1 LNHNV and CDR2 YYDKDF (reference sequence). There are 16 residues in the CDR3. V lost 3 bases, J lost 3 bases, and 6 bases stayed unmatched.

The chain joins TRBV21-1 to TRBJ1-1; the listed D gene, TRBD1, was not tested against the DNA. TRBV21-1 is listed as a pseudogene. This CDR3 region has 14 residues. CDR3 region: CASSNPGDNTEAFF. Written as DNA, the CDR3 is TGTGCCAGCAGCAATCCAGGGGACAACACTGAAGCTTTCTTT.

V is TRBV27 and J is TRBJ2-1; D gene unclear. This CDR3 is built from 14 residues. The V end lost 5 bases, the J end lost 0 bases, and 8 bases lay between the germline ends. The germline CDR1 and CDR2 sequences are MNHEY and SMNVEV (reference sequence). The CDR3: CASSASSSYNEQFF. In DNA form, the CDR3 reads TGTGCCAGCAGTGCGTCGAGCTCCTACAATGAGCAGTTCTTC.

This clone was found once. This chain connects TRBV9 to TRBJ2-3, with 7 bases aligning to TRBD1. This CDR3 region has 15 residues. Germline V gene data show CDR1 as SGDLS and CDR2 as YYNGEE. V shed 4 bases, J shed 4 bases, and the junction held 9 bases outside the gene matches. The CDR3, as DNA: TGTGCCAGCAGCCCAGGGGGACCAGTTTCAGATACGCAGTATTTT. This sequence encodes CASSPGGPVSDTQYF.

V usage is TRBV5-1 and J usage is TRBJ1-4; TRBD1 might be the D (5 bases). Trimming cost V 5 bases and J 7 bases, with 15 bases left between them. CDR3 size: 14 residues. From germline, CDR1 is SGHRS and CDR2 YFSETQ. The CDR3 nucleotides are TGCGCCAGCAGTCCCGGGACTTTGAGTGAAAAACTGTTTTTT. The encoded protein is CASSPGTLSEKLFF. The variable domain in full, with the rest retrieved from reference TRBV5-1 and TRBJ1-4, is KAGVTQTPRYLIKTRGQQVTLSCSPISGHRSVSWYQQTPGQGLQFLFEYFSETQRNKGNFPGRFSGRQFSNSRSEMNVSTLELGDSALYLCASSPGTLSEKLFFGSGTQLSVL.

The chain recombines TRBV11-2 with TRBJ2-7; D tentatively fits TRBD1 or TRBD2 (5 bases each). The germline V gene has CDR1 SGHAT and CDR2 FQNNGV. This CDR3 contains 15 residues. Trimming left V 4 bases short and J 4 bases short, with 17 bases between. The CDR3 here is CASSSTRGTSYEQYF. The DNA for the CDR3 is TGTGCCAGCAGCTCAACCCGAGGGACCTCTTACGAGCAGTACTTC.

This rearrangement joins TRBV18 to TRBJ1-2; no clear D. The CDR3 extends over 13 amino acids. Deletions cut 3 bases from V and 5 bases from J, with 10 bases between. CDR1 and CDR2 (germline): KGHSH, LQKENI. The CDR3 DNA reads as TGTGCCAGCTCACCCGACGTAGGTTATGGCTACACCTTC. As protein: CASSPDVGYGYTF.

In its sample, this clone was seen a few times. The chain is built from TRBV10-3 and TRBJ2-1, with 9 nucleotides matching TRBD2. V trimming: 2 bases; J trimming: 7 bases; junction bases outside the gene matches: 9. CDR1 is ENHRY, CDR2 SYGVKD, per germline. The CDR3 sequence is 16 residues long. This CDR3 reads CAISESWSSGVNEQFF. CDR3 coding DNA: TGTGCCATCAGTGAGAGTTGGTCTAGCGGGGTGAATGAGCAGTTCTTC.

The chain has TRBV27 and TRBJ2-3, with TRBD2 matching over 10 bases. V lost 1 base to trimming and J lost 7 bases; unmatched junction nucleotides: 8. This CDR3 has 16 residues. Per the germline V gene, CDR1 is MNHEY and CDR2 is SMNVEV (reference sequence). Here the CDR3 DNA reads TGTGCCAGCAGTTTATGGGTAGCGGGAGGCGTAAATACGCAGTATTTT. It encodes CASSLWVAGGVNTQYF.

V usage is TRBV18 and J usage is TRBJ1-4; D is undetermined. V gave up 3 bases and J gave up 8 bases, with 13 bases separating them. Germline lookup yields CDR1 KGHSH and CDR2 LQKENI. The CDR3 sequence is 14 residues long. CDR3 nucleotides: TGTGCCAGCTCACCGGGGAGCACCTTCGAAAAACTGTTTTTT. Amino acids: CASSPGSTFEKLFF.